This T cell receptor beta chain was observed in a study of OX40 agonist ivuxolimab in advanced cancers. The wider study: An agonistic human IgG2 monoclonal antibody against OX40 (CD134) was given. Patients with hepatocellular carcinoma, melanoma, renal cell or head and neck cancer made up the dose-escalation patients.

The CDR3 spans 14 residues. After removal of 4 bases from V and 5 bases from J, the junction contained 8 bases not matched to a gene. Germline-derived CDR1 and CDR2 are KGHSH and LQKENI. Produced via immunoSEQ multiplex PCR; TCRdb's table is partial and in-frame only. Among approximately 70,000 clones listed, about nine tenths were seen once. The chain employs TRBV18 and TRBJ2-7, with 7 bases fitting TRBD1. The receptor's source is an adult with an advanced solid tumor such as melanoma, head and neck, liver or kidney cancer. Here the sequenced sample was CD4+ or CD8+ T cells sorted from blood, taken in a trial of the OX40 agonist ivuxolimab. The CDR3 nucleotides are TGTGCCAGCTCACAACAGGGGTACATGGACGAGCAGTACTTC. Translated: CASSQQGYMDEQYF.